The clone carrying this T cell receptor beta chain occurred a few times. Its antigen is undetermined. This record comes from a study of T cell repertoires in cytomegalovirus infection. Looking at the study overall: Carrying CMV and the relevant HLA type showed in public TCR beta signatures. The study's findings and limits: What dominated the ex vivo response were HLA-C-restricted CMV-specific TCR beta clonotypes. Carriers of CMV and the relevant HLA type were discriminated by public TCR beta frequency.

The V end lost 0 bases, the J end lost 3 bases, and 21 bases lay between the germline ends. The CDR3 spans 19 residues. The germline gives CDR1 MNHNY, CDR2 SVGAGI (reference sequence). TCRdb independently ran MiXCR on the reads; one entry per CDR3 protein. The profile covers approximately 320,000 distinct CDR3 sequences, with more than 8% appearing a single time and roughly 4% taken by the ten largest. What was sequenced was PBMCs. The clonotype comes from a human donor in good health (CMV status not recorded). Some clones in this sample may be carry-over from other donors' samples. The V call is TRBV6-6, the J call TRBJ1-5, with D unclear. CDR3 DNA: TGTGCCAGCAGTTACTCGACGGCCCGGCCGGCCCGGCCCAATCAGCCCCAGCATTTT. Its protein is CASSYSTARPARPNQPQHF.